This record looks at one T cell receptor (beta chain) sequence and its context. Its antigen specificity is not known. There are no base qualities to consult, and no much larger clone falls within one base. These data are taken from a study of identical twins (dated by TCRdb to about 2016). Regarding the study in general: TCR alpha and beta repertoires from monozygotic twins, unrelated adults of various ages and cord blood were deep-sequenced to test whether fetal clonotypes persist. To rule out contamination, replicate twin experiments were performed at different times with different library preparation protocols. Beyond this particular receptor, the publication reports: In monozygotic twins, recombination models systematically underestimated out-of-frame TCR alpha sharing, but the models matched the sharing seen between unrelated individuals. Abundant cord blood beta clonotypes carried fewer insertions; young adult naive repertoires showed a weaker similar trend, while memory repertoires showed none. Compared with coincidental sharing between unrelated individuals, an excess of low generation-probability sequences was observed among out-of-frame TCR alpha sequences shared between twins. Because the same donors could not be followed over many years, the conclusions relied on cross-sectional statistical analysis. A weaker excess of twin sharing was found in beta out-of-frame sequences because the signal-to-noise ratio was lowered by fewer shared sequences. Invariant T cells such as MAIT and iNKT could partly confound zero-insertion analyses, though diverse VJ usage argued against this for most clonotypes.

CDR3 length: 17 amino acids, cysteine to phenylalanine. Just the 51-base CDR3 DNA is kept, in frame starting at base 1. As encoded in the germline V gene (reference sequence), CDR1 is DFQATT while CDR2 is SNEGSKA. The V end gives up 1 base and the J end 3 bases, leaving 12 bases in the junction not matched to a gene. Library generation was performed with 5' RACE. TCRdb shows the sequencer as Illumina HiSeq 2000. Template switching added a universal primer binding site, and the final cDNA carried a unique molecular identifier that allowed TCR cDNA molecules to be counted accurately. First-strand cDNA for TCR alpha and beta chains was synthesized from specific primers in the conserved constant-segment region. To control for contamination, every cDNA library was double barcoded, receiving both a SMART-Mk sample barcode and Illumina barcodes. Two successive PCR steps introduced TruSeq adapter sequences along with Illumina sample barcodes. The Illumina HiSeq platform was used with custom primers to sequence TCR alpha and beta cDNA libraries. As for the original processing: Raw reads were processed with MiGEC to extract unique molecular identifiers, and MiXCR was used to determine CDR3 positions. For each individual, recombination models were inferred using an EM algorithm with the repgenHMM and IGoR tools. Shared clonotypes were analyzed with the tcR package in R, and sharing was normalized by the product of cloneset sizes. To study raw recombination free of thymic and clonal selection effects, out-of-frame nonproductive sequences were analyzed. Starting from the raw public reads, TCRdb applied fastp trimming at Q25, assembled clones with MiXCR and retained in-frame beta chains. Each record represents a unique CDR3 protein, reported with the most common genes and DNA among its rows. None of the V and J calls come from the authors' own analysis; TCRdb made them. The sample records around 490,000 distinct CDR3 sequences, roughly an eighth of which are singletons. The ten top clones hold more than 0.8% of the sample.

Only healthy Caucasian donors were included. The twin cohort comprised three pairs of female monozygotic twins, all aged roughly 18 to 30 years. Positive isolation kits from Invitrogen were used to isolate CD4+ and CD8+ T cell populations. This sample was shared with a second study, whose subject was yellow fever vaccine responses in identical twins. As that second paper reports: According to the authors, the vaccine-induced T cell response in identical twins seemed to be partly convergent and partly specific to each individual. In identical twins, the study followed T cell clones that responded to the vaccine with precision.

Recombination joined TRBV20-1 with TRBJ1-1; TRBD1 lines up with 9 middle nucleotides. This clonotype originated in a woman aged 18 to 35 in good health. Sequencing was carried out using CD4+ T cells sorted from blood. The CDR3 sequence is CSARGNPDRGYYTEAFF. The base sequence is TGCAGTGCTAGAGGCAACCCGGACAGGGGATATTACACTGAAGCTTTCTTT.